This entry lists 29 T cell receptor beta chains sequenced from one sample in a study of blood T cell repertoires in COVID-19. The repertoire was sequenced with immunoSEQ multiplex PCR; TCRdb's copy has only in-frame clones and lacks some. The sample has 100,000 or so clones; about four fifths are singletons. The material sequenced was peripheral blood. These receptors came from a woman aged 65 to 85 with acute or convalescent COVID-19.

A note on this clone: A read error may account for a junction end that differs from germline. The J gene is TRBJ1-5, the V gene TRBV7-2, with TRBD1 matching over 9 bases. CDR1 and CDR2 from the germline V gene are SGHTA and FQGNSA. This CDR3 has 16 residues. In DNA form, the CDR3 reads TGTGCCAGCAGCCCAGGGACAGGGCATTCCAATCAGGCCCAGCATTTT. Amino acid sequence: CASSPGTGHSNQAQHF.

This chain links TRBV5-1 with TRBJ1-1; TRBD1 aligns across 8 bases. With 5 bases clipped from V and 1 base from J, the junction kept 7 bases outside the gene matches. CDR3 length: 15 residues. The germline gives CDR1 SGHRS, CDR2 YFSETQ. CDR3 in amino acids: CASRSDRGQNTEAFF. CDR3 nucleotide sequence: TGCGCCAGCAGATCAGACAGGGGACAGAACACTGAAGCTTTCTTT. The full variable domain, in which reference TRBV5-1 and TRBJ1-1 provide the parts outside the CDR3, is KAGVTQTPRYLIKTRGQQVTLSCSPISGHRSVSWYQQTPGQGLQFLFEYFSETQRNKGNFPGRFSGRQFSNSRSEMNVSTLELGDSALYLCASRSDRGQNTEAFFGQGTRLTVV.

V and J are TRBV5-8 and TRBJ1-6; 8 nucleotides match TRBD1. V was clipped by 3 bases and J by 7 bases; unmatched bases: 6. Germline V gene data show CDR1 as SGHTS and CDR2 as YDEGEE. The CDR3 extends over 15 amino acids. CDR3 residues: CASSYGQGGNSPLHF. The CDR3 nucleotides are TGTGCCAGCAGCTACGGACAGGGCGGCAATTCACCCCTCCACTTT.

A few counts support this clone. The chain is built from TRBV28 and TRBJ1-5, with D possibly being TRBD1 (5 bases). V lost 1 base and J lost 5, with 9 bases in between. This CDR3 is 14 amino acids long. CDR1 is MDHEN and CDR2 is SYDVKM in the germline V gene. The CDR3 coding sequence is TGTGCCAGCAGTTTATTGGCGGGGGATCAGCCCCAGCATTTT. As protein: CASSLLAGDQPQHF.

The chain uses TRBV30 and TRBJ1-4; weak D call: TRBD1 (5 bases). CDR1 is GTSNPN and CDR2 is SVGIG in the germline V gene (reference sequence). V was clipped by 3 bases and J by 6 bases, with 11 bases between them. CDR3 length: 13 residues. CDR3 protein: CAWRGGVDEKLFF. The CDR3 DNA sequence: TGTGCCTGGAGGGGAGGGGTGGATGAAAAACTGTTTTTT.

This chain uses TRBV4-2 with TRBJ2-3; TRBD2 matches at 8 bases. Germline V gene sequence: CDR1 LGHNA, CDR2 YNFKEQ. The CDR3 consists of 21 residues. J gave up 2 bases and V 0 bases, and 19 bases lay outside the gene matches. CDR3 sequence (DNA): TGTGCCAGCAGCCAAGATCTGACCACGGCGGGAGGATGGGTCGACACAGATACGCAGTATTTT. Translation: CASSQDLTTAGGWVDTDTQYF.

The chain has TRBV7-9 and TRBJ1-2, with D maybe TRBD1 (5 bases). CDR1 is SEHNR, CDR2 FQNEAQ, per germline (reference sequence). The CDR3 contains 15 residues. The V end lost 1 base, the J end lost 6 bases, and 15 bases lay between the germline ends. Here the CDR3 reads CASSLVQGNLDGYTF. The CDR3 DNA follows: TGTGCCAGCAGCTTAGTTCAGGGTAATTTGGATGGCTACACCTTC.

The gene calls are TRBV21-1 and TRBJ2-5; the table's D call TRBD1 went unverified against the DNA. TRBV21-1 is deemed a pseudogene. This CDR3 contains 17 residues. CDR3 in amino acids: CASSRCDPGQRQETQYF. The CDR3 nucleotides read TGTGCCAGCAGCAGATGTGATCCGGGACAGCGTCAAGAGACCCAGTACTTC.

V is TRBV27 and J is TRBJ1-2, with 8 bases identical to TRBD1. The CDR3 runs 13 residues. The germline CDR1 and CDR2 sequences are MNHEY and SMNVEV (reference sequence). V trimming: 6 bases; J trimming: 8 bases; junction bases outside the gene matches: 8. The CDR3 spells CASSQGQGGGYTF. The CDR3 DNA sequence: TGTGCCAGCAGCCAAGGACAGGGAGGGGGCTACACCTTC.

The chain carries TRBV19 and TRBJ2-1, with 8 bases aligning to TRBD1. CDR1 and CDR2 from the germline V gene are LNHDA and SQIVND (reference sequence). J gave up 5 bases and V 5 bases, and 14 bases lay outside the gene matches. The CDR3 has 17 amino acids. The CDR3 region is CASSLNSGTGGDNEQFF. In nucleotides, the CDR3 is TGTGCCAGTAGTCTAAATTCCGGGACAGGTGGGGACAATGAGCAGTTCTTC.

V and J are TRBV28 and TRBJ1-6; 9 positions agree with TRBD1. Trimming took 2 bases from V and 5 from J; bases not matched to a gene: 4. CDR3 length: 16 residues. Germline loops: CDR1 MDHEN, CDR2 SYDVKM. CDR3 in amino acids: CASSLADRGNNSPLHF. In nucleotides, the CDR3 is TGTGCCAGCAGTTTAGCGGACAGGGGTAATAATTCACCCCTCCACTTT.

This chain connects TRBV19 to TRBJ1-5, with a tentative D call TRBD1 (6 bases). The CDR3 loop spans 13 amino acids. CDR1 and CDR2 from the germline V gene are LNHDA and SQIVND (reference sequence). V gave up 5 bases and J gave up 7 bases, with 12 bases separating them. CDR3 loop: CASSPYREQPQHF. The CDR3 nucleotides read TGTGCCAGTAGTCCTTACAGGGAACAGCCCCAGCATTTT.

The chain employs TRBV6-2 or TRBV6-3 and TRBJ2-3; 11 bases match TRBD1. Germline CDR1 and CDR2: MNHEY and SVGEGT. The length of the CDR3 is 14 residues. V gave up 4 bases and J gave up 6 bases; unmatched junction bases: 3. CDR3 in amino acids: CASSSRTGGDTQYF. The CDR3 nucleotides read TGTGCCAGCAGTTCCCGGACAGGGGGCGATACGCAGTATTTT.

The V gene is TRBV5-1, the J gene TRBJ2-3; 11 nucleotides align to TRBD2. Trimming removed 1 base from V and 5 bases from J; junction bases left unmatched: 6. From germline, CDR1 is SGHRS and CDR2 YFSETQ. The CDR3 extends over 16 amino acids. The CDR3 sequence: CASSLNSGGAQDTQYF. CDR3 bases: TGCGCCAGCAGCTTGAATAGCGGGGGGGCGCAAGATACGCAGTATTTT.

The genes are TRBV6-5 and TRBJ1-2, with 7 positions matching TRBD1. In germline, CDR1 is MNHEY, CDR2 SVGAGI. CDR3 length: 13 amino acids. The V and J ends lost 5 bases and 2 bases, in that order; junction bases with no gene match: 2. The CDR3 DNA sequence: TGTGCCAGCAGTCGGGACAGCAACTATGGCTACACCTTC. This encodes CASSRDSNYGYTF.

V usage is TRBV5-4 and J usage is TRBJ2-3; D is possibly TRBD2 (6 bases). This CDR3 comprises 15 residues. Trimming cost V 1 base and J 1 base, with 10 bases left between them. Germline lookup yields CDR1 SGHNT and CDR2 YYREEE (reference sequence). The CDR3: CASSLFGRRTDTQYF. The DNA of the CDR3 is TGTGCCAGCAGCTTGTTCGGGAGACGCACAGATACGCAGTATTTT.

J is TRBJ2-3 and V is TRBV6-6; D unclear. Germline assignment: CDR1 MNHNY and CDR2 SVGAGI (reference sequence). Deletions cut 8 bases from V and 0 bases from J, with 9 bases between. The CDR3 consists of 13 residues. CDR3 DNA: TGTGCCAGCTACTCTAGGAGCACAGATACGCAGTATTTT. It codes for CASYSRSTDTQYF.

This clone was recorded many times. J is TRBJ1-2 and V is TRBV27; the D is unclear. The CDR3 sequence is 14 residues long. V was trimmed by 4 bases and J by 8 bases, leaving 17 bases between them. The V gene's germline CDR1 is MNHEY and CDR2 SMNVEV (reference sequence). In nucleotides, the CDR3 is TGTGCCAGCAGTTCCCGAAGGTCCAGCGGGGGCTACACCTTC. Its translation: CASSSRRSSGGYTF.

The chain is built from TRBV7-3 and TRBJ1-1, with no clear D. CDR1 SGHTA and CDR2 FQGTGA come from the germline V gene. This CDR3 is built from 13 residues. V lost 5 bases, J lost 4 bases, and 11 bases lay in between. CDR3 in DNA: TGTGCCAGCAGCCCAGGCCTCGGCACTGAAGCTTTCTTT. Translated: CASSPGLGTEAFF.

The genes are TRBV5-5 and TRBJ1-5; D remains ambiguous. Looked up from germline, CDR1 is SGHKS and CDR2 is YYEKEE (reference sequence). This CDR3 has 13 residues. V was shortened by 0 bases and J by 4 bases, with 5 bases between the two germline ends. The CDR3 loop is CASSLVENQPQHF. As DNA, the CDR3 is TGTGCCAGCAGCTTGGTAGAGAATCAGCCCCAGCATTTT. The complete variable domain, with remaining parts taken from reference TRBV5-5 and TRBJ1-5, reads DAGVTQSPTHLIKTRGQQVTLRCSPISGHKSVSWYQQVLGQGPQFIFQYYEKEERGRGNFPDRFSARQFPNYSSELNVNALLLGDSALYLCASSLVENQPQHFGDGTRLSIL.

CDR3 protein: CASTGTSGSYNEQFF. CDR3 nucleotide sequence: TGTGCCAGCACCGGGACTAGCGGTTCCTACAATGAGCAGTTCTTC. This chain links TRBV2 with TRBJ2-1; TRBD2 aligns across 11 bases. The J segment lost 1 base and the V segment lost 7 bases, leaving 3 bases of the junction unmatched. Per the germline V gene, CDR1 is SNHLY and CDR2 is FYNNEI. This CDR3 spans 15 amino acids.

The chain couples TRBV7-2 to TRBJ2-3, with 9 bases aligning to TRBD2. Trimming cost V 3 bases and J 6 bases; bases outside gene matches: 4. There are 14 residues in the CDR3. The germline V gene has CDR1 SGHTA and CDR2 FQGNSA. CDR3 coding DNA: TGTGCCAGCAGCTTGGTGGCGGGGGGGGATACGCAGTATTTT. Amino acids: CASSLVAGGDTQYF.

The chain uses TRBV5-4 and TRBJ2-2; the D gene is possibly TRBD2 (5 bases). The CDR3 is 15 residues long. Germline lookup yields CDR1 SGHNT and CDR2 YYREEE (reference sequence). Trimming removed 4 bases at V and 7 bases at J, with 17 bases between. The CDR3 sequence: CASSAPGSSGGELFF. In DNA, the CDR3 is TGTGCCAGCAGCGCACCGGGATCCTCGGGCGGGGAGCTGTTTTTT.

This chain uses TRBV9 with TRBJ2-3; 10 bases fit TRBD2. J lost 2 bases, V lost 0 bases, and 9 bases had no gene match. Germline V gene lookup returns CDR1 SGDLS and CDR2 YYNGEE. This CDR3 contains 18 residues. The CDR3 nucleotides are TGTGCCAGCAGCGTAGACCCAGCGGGGGGGGAAATCACAGATACGCAGTATTTT. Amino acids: CASSVDPAGGEITDTQYF. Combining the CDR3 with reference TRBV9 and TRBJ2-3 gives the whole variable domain DSGVTQTPKHLITATGQRVTLRCSPRSGDLSVYWYQQSLDQGLQFLIQYYNGEERAKGNILERFSAQQFPDLHSELNLSSLELGDSALYFCASSVDPAGGEITDTQYFGPGTRLTVL.

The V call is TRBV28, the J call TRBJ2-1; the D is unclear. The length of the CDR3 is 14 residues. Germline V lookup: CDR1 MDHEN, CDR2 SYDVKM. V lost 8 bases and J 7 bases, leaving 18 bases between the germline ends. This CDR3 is CASFRPSLRNEQFF. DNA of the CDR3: TGTGCCAGCTTTCGTCCTAGTCTCCGGAATGAGCAGTTCTTC.

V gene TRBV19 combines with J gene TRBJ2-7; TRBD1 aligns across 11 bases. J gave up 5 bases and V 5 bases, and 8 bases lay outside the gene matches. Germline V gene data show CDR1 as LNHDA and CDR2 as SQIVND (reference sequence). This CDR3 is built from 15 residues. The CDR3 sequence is CASSPDRGLRNEQYF. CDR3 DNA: TGTGCCAGTAGTCCGGACAGGGGGCTGAGGAACGAGCAGTACTTC.

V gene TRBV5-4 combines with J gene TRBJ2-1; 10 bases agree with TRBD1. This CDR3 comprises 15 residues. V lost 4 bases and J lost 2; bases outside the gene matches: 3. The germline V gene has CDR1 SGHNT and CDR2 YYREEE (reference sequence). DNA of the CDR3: TGTGCCAGCAGCCCGGGACAGGGGACCTACAATGAGCAGTTCTTC. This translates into CASSPGQGTYNEQFF.

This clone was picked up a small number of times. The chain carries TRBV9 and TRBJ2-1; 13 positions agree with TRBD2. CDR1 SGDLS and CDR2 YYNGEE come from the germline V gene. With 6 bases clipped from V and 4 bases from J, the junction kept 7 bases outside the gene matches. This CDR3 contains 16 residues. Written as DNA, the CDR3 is TGTGCCAGCACCTCAGGACTAGCGGGGGTTTACAATGAGCAGTTCTTC. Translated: CASTSGLAGVYNEQFF.

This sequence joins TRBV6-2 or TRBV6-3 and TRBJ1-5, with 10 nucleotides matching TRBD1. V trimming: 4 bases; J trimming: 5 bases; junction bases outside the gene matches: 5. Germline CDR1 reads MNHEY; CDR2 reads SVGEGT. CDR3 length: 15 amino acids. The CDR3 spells CASSSWDRGYQPQHF. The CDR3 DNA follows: TGTGCCAGCAGTTCCTGGGACAGGGGCTATCAGCCCCAGCATTTT.